A selection of T cell receptor beta chains follows, all from one sample in a study of CD8+ T cells in alopecia areata. TCRdb's copy holds only in-frame clones and misses some; the assay was immunoSEQ multiplex PCR. The table lists approximately 210,000 clones, approximately 72% of them singletons. Source: CD4+ T cells sorted from blood, taken between weeks 43 and 45, from a patient treated with tofacitinib. These receptors were obtained from a human donor with alopecia areata. Both conserved end residues are part of each CDR3. A D gene is named only where the DNA matches it firmly. Expanded clones get a size class; other rows say once, few or many, or leave the size out.

D,J,size,V,CDR3,DNA
NA,TRBJ2-4,NA,TRBV7-8,CASSIPAQNIQYF,TGTGCCAGCAGCATCCCAGCCCAAAACATTCAGTACTTC
NA,TRBJ2-3,few,TRBV4-2,CASSQDRSTDTQYF,TGTGCCAGCAGCCAAGACCGAAGCACAGATACGCAGTATTTT
TRBD2,TRBJ2-1,NA,TRBV7-2,CASIGTSLTTGEQFF,TGTGCCAGCATCGGGACTAGCTTAACGACGGGTGAGCAGTTCTTC
NA,TRBJ2-5,NA,TRBV30,CAWSVAVSETQYF,TGTGCCTGGAGTGTAGCGGTTTCAGAGACCCAGTACTTC
NA,TRBJ1-5,NA,TRBV27,CASSSPPEPQHF,TGTGCCAGCAGTTCCCCCCCGGAGCCCCAGCATTTT
TRBD1,TRBJ2-2,few,TRBV25-1,CASQGQGNTGELFF,TGTGCCAGCCAGGGACAGGGGAACACCGGGGAGCTGTTTTTT
NA,TRBJ2-3,few,TRBV4-1,CASSQDSSTEYTQYF,TGCGCCAGCAGCCAGGACAGTTCAACGGAATATACGCAGTATTTT
NA,TRBJ1-2,NA,TRBV30,CAWSLRRGSNYGYTF,TGTGCCTGGAGCCTCCGGAGGGGGTCTAACTATGGCTACACCTTC
TRBD1,TRBJ1-6,NA,TRBV10-2,CAQLRTGDSPLHF,TGCGCCCAACTTAGGACAGGGGATTCACCCCTCCACTTT
NA,TRBJ2-3,NA,TRBV6-6,CASSYRVVEQYF,TGTGCCAGCAGTTACAGGGTGGTTGAGCAGTATTTT
NA,TRBJ1-2,NA,TRBV29-1,CSVAGMGGYTF,TGCAGCGTAGCAGGGATGGGGGGCTACACCTTC
NA,TRBJ2-5,NA,TRBV7-2,CASSLGGLGETQYF,TGTGCCAGCAGCTTAGGAGGGTTGGGGGAGACCCAGTACTTC
TRBD1,TRBJ1-6,NA,TRBV10-3,CAIQGMDNSPLHF,TGTGCCATACAGGGGATGGATAATTCACCCCTCCACTTT
NA,TRBJ1-2,few,TRBV21-1,CASSKEGGDTKYGYTF,TGTGCCAGCAGCAAAGAAGGAGGGGACACTAAATATGGCTACACCTTC
TRBD1,TRBJ1-1,few,TRBV7-8,CASSLGWDRGFGAFF,TGTGCCAGCAGCTTAGGCTGGGACAGGGGCTTCGGGGCTTTCTTT
NA,TRBJ2-3,few,TRBV19,CASSIVAATDTQYF,TGTGCCAGTAGTATAGTGGCAGCCACAGATACGCAGTATTTT
NA,TRBJ1-2,NA,TRBV6-5,CASRTDYGYTF,TGTGCCAGCAGGACAGACTATGGCTACACCTTC
NA,TRBJ1-2,NA,TRBV6-5,CASSYSFSGKGYTF,TGTGCCAGCAGTTACTCGTTTTCGGGGAAGGGCTACACCTTC
NA,TRBJ1-4,NA,TRBV29-1,CSATRGSWPQNEKLFF,TGCAGCGCTACCCGGGGCAGTTGGCCCCAAAATGAAAAACTGTTTTTT
NA,TRBJ1-6,NA,TRBV28,CASSPDRDLNSPLHF,TGTGCCAGCAGCCCAGACCGGGACCTCAATTCACCCCTCCACTTT
NA,TRBJ1-5,few,TRBV12-5,CASVIDSQNQPQHF,TGTGCTAGTGTTATTGACAGCCAAAATCAGCCCCAGCATTTT
TRBD1,TRBJ1-5,NA,TRBV5-6,CASSFRGTGHQPQHF,TGTGCCAGCAGCTTCAGGGGGACAGGGCATCAGCCCCAGCATTTT
NA,TRBJ1-1,NA,TRBV2,CASSEWDPLAEAFF,TGTGCCAGCAGTGAATGGGACCCCTTGGCTGAAGCTTTCTTT
NA,TRBJ1-5,few,TRBV4-1,CAFSNQPQHF,TGCGCCTTTAGCAATCAGCCCCAGCATTTT
TRBD2,TRBJ2-7,few,TRBV29-1,CSARLAGRYEQYF,TGCAGCGCCCGACTAGCGGGGAGGTACGAGCAGTACTTC
NA,TRBJ1-2,once,TRBV25-1,CASSESGGRGGYTF,TGTGCCAGCAGTGAATCGGGCGGACGGGGAGGCTACACCTTC
NA,TRBJ2-1,NA,TRBV15,CATRMGVGNEQFF,TGTGCCACCAGGATGGGGGTGGGCAATGAGCAGTTCTTC
NA,TRBJ1-2,once,TRBV30,CAWTTEGARGYTF,TGTGCCTGGACTACGGAAGGGGCGCGGGGCTACACCTTC
NA,TRBJ1-5,NA,TRBV29-1,CSVTSNQPQHF,TGCAGCGTTACTAGCAATCAGCCCCAGCATTTT
TRBD1,TRBJ1-1,NA,TRBV10-3,CAINPTGENTEAFF,TGTGCCATCAATCCGACAGGGGAGAACACTGAAGCTTTCTTT